The 10 T cell receptor beta chains presented below share a single source sample, sequenced in a study of cytomegalovirus exposure and HLA in healthy donors. Repertoires were generated with immunoSEQ multiplex PCR, while TCRdb's copy carries only in-frame clones and drops some. The repertoire holds over 85,000 clones, about four fifths seen once, with 12% in the top ten. Sequencing was done on a sample of PBMCs. The receptors here all came from a woman aged 18-29 years in good health and CMV-seropositive.

The chain couples TRBV5-1 to TRBJ2-7, with D unclear. CDR1 is SGHRS, CDR2 YFSETQ, per germline. Trimming stripped 3 bases from V and 3 bases from J, with 13 bases between. The CDR3 sequence is 14 residues long. CDR3 in DNA: TGCGCCAGCAGCTCCCATGGGCAGGTCTACGAGCAGTACTTC. Its protein product is CASSSHGQVYEQYF.

V usage is TRBV4-1 and J usage is TRBJ2-7; unclear D gene. CDR1 is MGHRA, CDR2 YSYEKL, per germline. The CDR3 spans 15 residues. V lost 1 base and J lost 0, with 10 bases in between. The CDR3 here is CASSQVLNPSYEQYF. CDR3 nucleotide sequence: TGCGCCAGCAGCCAAGTTCTAAATCCCTCCTACGAGCAGTACTTC.

The chain employs TRBV6-5 and TRBJ1-1; D is unclear. This CDR3 contains 15 residues. Per germline, CDR1 MNHEY and CDR2 SVGAGI. The V and J ends lost 0 bases and 0 bases respectively, with 8 bases between them. DNA for the CDR3: TGTGCCAGCAGTTACTCAGACACTGTGAACACTGAAGCTTTCTTT. Translation gives CASSYSDTVNTEAFF.

CDR3 residues: CASGLGRGASTDTQYF. CDR3 coding DNA: TGTGCTAGTGGTTTAGGGCGGGGGGCTTCCACAGATACGCAGTATTTT. J is TRBJ2-3 and V is TRBV12-5, with TRBD2 matching 8 bases. The germline V gene encodes CDR1 LGHNT and CDR2 FRNRAP. The V and J ends lost 3 bases and 2 bases, in that order; junction bases with no gene match: 7. This CDR3 contains 16 residues.

V is TRBV6-1 and J is TRBJ1-1, with D unclear. Trimming stripped 1 base from V and 2 bases from J, with 17 bases between. CDR3 length: 17 amino acids. Germline CDR1 reads MNHNS; CDR2 reads SASEGT. This CDR3 reads CASSEGPYVIPNTEAFF. CDR3 bases: TGTGCCAGCAGTGAAGGCCCCTATGTCATTCCTAACACTGAAGCTTTCTTT.

The V gene is TRBV5-1, the J gene TRBJ2-3; 9 nucleotides line up with TRBD2. This CDR3 spans 14 amino acids. V lost 4 bases to trimming and J lost 6 bases; unmatched junction nucleotides: 6. Per the germline V gene, CDR1 is SGHRS and CDR2 is YFSETQ. The CDR3 protein is CASSLVAGADTQYF. Written as DNA, the CDR3 is TGCGCCAGCAGCCTGGTAGCGGGGGCGGATACGCAGTATTTT.

The CDR3 loop is CASSSGQGRRGTQYF. The CDR3 DNA reads TGTGCCAGCAGCTCGGGACAGGGCCGTCGGGGTACGCAGTATTTT. This sequence joins TRBV7-6 and TRBJ2-3, with 9 bases fitting TRBD1. Per the germline V gene, CDR1 is SGHVS and CDR2 is FNYEAQ. The CDR3 has 15 amino acids. Germline trimming cut 4 bases from V and 8 bases from J; bases unmatched to any gene: 10.

The chain links TRBV27 to TRBJ1-6; TRBD1 aligns across 8 bases. Trimming took 5 bases from V and 7 from J; bases not matched to a gene: 7. This CDR3 is 15 amino acids long. The germline gives CDR1 MNHEY, CDR2 SMNVEV (reference sequence). The CDR3 DNA is TGTGCCAGCAGTGCCACCGGGACAGGAAATTCACCCCTCCACTTT. This translates into CASSATGTGNSPLHF.

The rearrangement joins TRBV4-2 to TRBJ1-3; D is possibly TRBD1 (6 bases). Trimming cost V 2 bases and J 4 bases, with 18 bases left between them. This CDR3 contains 17 residues. Germline CDR1 is LGHNA and CDR2 is YNFKEQ. CDR3 nucleotide sequence: TGTGCCAGCAGCCAACGAAGAGCCGGACAGAGCGGAAACACCATATATTTT. This encodes CASSQRRAGQSGNTIYF.

This clone was counted only a few times. The chain has TRBV7-3 and TRBJ1-5, with unresolved D. The CDR3 covers 13 residues. The germline CDR1 and CDR2 sequences are SGHTA and FQGTGA. V was pared by 5 bases and J by 7 bases, with 12 bases between. CDR3 DNA sequence: TGTGCCAGCAGCCAAACGGGTCTGCAGCCCCAGCATTTT. Protein product: CASSQTGLQPQHF.